The clone carrying this T cell receptor (beta chain) has only a few counts. The data derive from a study of blood T cell repertoires in COVID-19. Study overall: Acute-phase and convalescent COVID-19 samples originated in the United States, Italy and Spain.

Using immunoSEQ multiplex PCR, the repertoire was profiled, and TCRdb retains in-frame clones only, with some absent. In the table there are roughly 48,000 clones, roughly 82% of which are singletons. With 5 bases removed from V and 5 bases from J, the gap between germline ends came to 24 bases. Germline V gene data show CDR1 as MNHNY and CDR2 as SVGAGI (reference sequence). The length of the CDR3 is 18 residues. The clonotype was recovered from a man aged 40-49 years with acute or convalescent COVID-19. The sequenced sample consisted of peripheral blood. The chain recombines TRBV6-6 with TRBJ2-2, with a possible D match to TRBD1 (5 bases). This chain's CDR3 is CASSPVRFRAGNTGELFF. DNA for the CDR3: TGTGCCAGCAGTCCTGTCAGGTTTAGGGCAGGGAATACCGGGGAGCTGTTTTTT.